This T cell receptor beta chain was recorded in a study of blood T cells in healthy people across ages (dated by TCRdb to about 2015). For the wider study: In model experiments, roughly one uniquely barcoded TCR beta cDNA molecule per two T cells was captured by template switching. Age-related changes in TCR beta repertoire diversity were measured in the study by deep sequencing normalized with unique cDNA molecular identifiers. Four age groups were formed from the donors: young (average roughly 15 years), middle-aged (approximately 40), aged (under 70) and long-lived (less than 85). To avoid experimental bias, donors of different ages were distributed randomly across sequencing lanes. For two donors (one aged 18 to 29 and one aged 80 or older), the study analyzed two additional independent replicas of 1 million unique cDNA reads from the same blood draw. Results and caveats for the whole study, not just this receptor: As age increased, observed TCR beta diversity per million T cells dropped in a roughly linear way, and a significant reduction was already evident by age 40. The CMV infection status of donors was not known, potentially confounding age-related changes in expanded clonotypes. Compared with the aged group, more naive CD4+ T cells, fewer expanded clones and increased TCR diversity were shown by the long-lived group, suggesting age selection. Estimates of total diversity from one million sequenced T cells were regarded as lower bounds and underestimates. Bulk unsorted PBMC profiling prevented conclusive comparison of naive and antigen-experienced compartments. The percentage of naive T cells measured by flow cytometry correlated strongly with observed TCR beta diversity.

The roughly 37 donors, aged about 6 to 95 years, were systemically healthy Caucasian individuals from Russia. Approximately 11 milliliters of peripheral blood were drawn from each donor into EDTA-treated Vacutainer tubes. PBMCs were isolated by Ficoll-Paque density-gradient centrifugation, with at least 6 million obtained per sample. Trizol reagent was used to extract total RNA from PBMCs, with at least 5.5 micrograms per sample. Naive CD45RAhigh/CD27high T cell percentages were measured by flow cytometry on a PBMC aliquot from every donor. The library was built by means of 5' RACE. Sequenced using an Illumina HiSeq 2500. A second 7 to 11 cycle PCR used a sample-barcoded 5' primer and a J-beta primer mix. A unique molecular identifier was introduced onto each TCR beta cDNA molecule by a template-switch 5' adaptor carrying 12 random nucleotides. Each sample yielded at least 2.5 million CDR3-containing paired-end reads. The Mint cDNA synthesis kit, primed by a TRBC-specific oligonucleotide, was used to synthesize first-strand cDNA from all RNA. All cDNA was treated with uracil-DNA glycosylase and then went through a first 18-cycle PCR with the universal primers M1SS and BC2_uni_R. The authors' analysis ran thus. Each sample was normalized by randomly selecting 1 million high-quality reads, each carrying a distinct molecular identifier. Reads sharing molecular identifiers were discarded rather than binned into consensus sequences. MiTCR, set to a Q25 quality threshold and the strictest error-elimination algorithm, was used for CDR3 identification, clonotype clustering and error correction. A nonparametric unseen species model with Euler transformation was used to estimate lower-bound total TCR beta diversity. TCRdb reanalyzed the raw reads on its own, using fastp at Q25 for trimming and MiXCR for clone calling, and kept in-frame beta chains. Rows are unified per CDR3 protein, each entry keeping the most common DNA and genes. TCRdb, rather than the study authors, made the V and J calls. Within this sample are fewer than 900,000 distinct CDR3 sequences, with 49% of them counted one time only. The ten largest make up about a third of the sample.

Worth noting for this clonotype: Its binding antigen is unknown. No much larger clonotype is one base removed from it; base qualities were not supplied.

The CDR3 contains 16 residues, cysteine and phenylalanine counted. Solely the CDR3 DNA is kept, with 48 bases framed from the first base. The germline V and J ends show losses of 5 bases and 10 bases respectively, and no gene match explains 11 bases of the junction. The germline V gene (reference sequence) specifies MNHEY as CDR1 and SMNVEV as CDR2. The receptor was derived from a woman aged 55-70 years in good health. The sequenced material came from blood. The sequence links TRBV27 to TRBJ2-3, with 14 bases in between that match TRBD2. The CDR3 in this case is CASSPDQGLAGVAQYF. The DNA sequence is as follows: TGTGCCAGCAGTCCCGACCAGGGACTAGCGGGAGTAGCGCAGTATTTT.